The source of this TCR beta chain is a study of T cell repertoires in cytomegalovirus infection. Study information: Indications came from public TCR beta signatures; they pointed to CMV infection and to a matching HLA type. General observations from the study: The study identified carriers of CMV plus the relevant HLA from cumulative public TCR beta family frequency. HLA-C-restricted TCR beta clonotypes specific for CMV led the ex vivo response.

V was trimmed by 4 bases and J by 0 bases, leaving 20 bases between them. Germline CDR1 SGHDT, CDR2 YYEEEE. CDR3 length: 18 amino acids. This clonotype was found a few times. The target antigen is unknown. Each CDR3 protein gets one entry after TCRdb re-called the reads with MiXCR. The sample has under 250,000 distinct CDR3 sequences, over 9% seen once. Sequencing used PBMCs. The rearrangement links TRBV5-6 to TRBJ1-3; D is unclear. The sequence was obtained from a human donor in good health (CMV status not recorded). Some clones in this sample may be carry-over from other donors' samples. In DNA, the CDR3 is TGTGCCAGCAGCGTAGGACGGACGCCCTCCTCCTCTGGAAACACCATATATTTT. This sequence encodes CASSVGRTPSSSGNTIYF. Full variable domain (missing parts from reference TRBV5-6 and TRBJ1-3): DAGVTQSPTHLIKTRGQQVTLRCSPKSGHDTVSWYQQALGQGPQFIFQYYEEEERQRGNFPDRFSGHQFPNYSSELNVNALLLGDSALYLCASSVGRTPSSSGNTIYFGEGSWLTVV.